Each of the 14 T cell receptor beta chains below was sequenced from the same sample in a study of T cells in Graves' hyperthyroidism and ophthalmopathy. Amplification of TCR beta CDR3 regions used RNA as the template. The HTBI primer set drove a first-round RT-PCR of the TCR CDR3. TCRdb recomputed calls from the multiplex PCR reads with MiXCR, one row per CDR3 protein. The profile shows about 110,000 distinct CDR3 sequences, roughly 15% of them singletons. Specimen: blood. These receptors all stem from a woman in her forties or fifties with Graves' hyperthyroidism.

This clonotype was found many times. This chain uses TRBV6-1 with TRBJ1-4; D perhaps matches TRBD1 (6 bases). Trimming took 4 bases from V and 5 from J, leaving 11 bases between them. The germline V gene encodes CDR1 MNHNS and CDR2 SASEGT. The CDR3 is made up of 14 amino acids. The chain's CDR3 is CASSAGDRNEKLFF. In DNA form, the CDR3 reads TGTGCCAGCAGTGCAGGGGATCGGAATGAAAAACTGTTTTTT.

In this sample, this clonotype turned up many times. V and J are TRBV24-1 and TRBJ2-2; 11 bases align to TRBD2. The CDR3 loop spans 17 amino acids. J gave up 2 bases and V 5 bases, and 6 bases lay outside the gene matches. Germline-derived CDR1 and CDR2 are KGHDR and SFDVKD. CDR3 region: CATSAASGRLNTGELFF. CDR3 DNA: TGTGCCACCAGTGCTGCTAGCGGGAGGCTAAACACCGGGGAGCTGTTTTTT.

At least ten counts were recorded for this clonotype. This rearrangement joins TRBV20-1 to TRBJ1-6; 10 bases are a match to TRBD1. Germline CDR1 DFQATT, CDR2 SNEGSKA (reference sequence). The V and J ends lost 1 base and 7 bases, in that order; junction bases with no gene match: 7. The CDR3 has 16 amino acids. The CDR3 coding sequence is TGCAGTGCTAGAGGACGACAGGGGGCGATCAATTCACCCCTCCACTTT. Translated, it gives CSARGRQGAINSPLHF.

This chain joins TRBV20-1 and TRBJ1-1; D might be TRBD1 (5 bases). V shed 6 bases and J shed 5 bases, with 22 bases lying between them. From germline, CDR1 is DFQATT and CDR2 SNEGSKA (reference sequence). CDR3 size: 15 residues. In DNA form, the CDR3 reads TGCAGTGCACCCGGGTGGGGCGCAGTCGGTACTGAAGCTTTCTTT. It specifies CSAPGWGAVGTEAFF.

This clonotype was counted a few times. The chain is built from TRBV2 and TRBJ1-4; D remains ambiguous. V dropped 7 bases and J dropped 3 bases, with 9 bases sitting between them. The germline V gene has CDR1 SNHLY and CDR2 FYNNEI. The CDR3 extends over 13 amino acids. CDR3 region: CASKPGPNEKLFF. CDR3 sequence (DNA): TGTGCCAGCAAACCGGGCCCTAATGAAAAACTGTTTTTT.

This clonotype was seen many times. The V call is TRBV28, the J call TRBJ1-2; D not certain. CDR1 is MDHEN and CDR2 is SYDVKM in the germline V gene. The CDR3 runs 14 residues. The germline V and J ends were trimmed by 4 bases and 4 bases, with 13 bases remaining between them. The CDR3 DNA sequence: TGTGCCAGCAGTTCCTACGGCTTGAGCTATGGCTACACCTTC. It specifies CASSSYGLSYGYTF.

This clonotype was seen at least ten times. V and J are TRBV2 and TRBJ1-1; D unclear. The V gene lost 7 bases and the J gene lost 3 bases, with 9 bases spanning the gap. CDR1 and CDR2 (germline): SNHLY, FYNNEI. The CDR3 runs 12 residues. CDR3 coding DNA: TGTGCCAGCAACGTGTGGGACACTGAAGCTTTCTTT. This translates into CASNVWDTEAFF. The whole variable domain, filled in from reference TRBV2 and TRBJ1-1, reads EPEVTQTPSHQVTQMGQEVILRCVPISNHLYFYWYRQILGQKVEFLVSFYNNEISEKSEIFDDQFSVERPDGSNFTLKIRSTKLEDSAMYFCASNVWDTEAFFGQGTRLTVV.

At least ten counts were recorded for this clonotype. CDR3: CASSLSGGPNYGYTF. CDR3 DNA: TGTGCCAGCAGTTTATCGGGGGGGCCTAACTATGGCTACACCTTC. The rearrangement links TRBV28 to TRBJ1-2; weak D call: TRBD1 (6 bases). The CDR3 totals 15 residues. V gave up 1 base and J gave up 0 bases, with 9 bases separating them. Germline CDR1 is MDHEN and CDR2 is SYDVKM.

This clonotype was seen ten or more times. V usage is TRBV6-1 and J usage is TRBJ2-1; D is ambiguous. Trimming pared 6 bases from V and 5 bases from J, leaving 11 bases between. The germline gives CDR1 MNHNS, CDR2 SASEGT. The CDR3 has 13 residues. CDR3 residues: CASSSTQHNEQFF. The CDR3 DNA follows: TGTGCCAGCAGCAGCACCCAGCACAATGAGCAGTTCTTC.

This clonotype was found many times. The chain is built from TRBV28 and TRBJ1-2; D is unclear. Germline CDR1 reads MDHEN; CDR2 reads SYDVKM. The V end lost 11 bases, the J end lost 0 bases, and 16 bases lay between the germline ends. This CDR3 region has 14 residues. The CDR3 is CACEERAANYGYTF. CDR3 DNA: TGTGCCTGTGAAGAAAGGGCAGCTAACTATGGCTACACCTTC.

This clonotype was observed many times. The V gene is TRBV5-1, the J gene TRBJ2-5, with D possibly matching TRBD2 (5 bases). This CDR3 has 13 amino acids. Germline V gene data show CDR1 as SGHRS and CDR2 as YFSETQ. V was cut by 4 bases and J by 5 bases, with 12 bases left in between. CDR3 coding DNA: TGCGCCAGCAGCCCCGGAGGCAAGGAGACCCAGTACTTC. This encodes CASSPGGKETQYF.

Many counts were recorded for this clonotype. The chain carries TRBV10-2 and TRBJ2-6, with D hard to call. CDR1 is WSHSY and CDR2 is SAAADI in the germline V gene. Trimming removed 2 bases from V and 2 bases from J, with 4 bases in between. The CDR3 runs to 14 residues. The CDR3 DNA sequence: TGCGCCAGCAGTGAGGGAACTGGGGCCAACGTCCTGACTTTC. Translated, it gives CASSEGTGANVLTF.

This clonotype was counted at least ten times. V and J are TRBV5-5 and TRBJ2-3, with 7 nucleotides matching TRBD2. Germline values: CDR1 SGHKS, CDR2 YYEKEE (reference sequence). Trimming cost V 3 bases and J 6 bases; bases outside gene matches: 13. The CDR3 runs to 16 residues. DNA of the CDR3: TGTGCCAGCAGCTGGGGGGGAGCGGTTACGCGGGATACGCAGTATTTT. Residues: CASSWGGAVTRDTQYF.

At least ten counts were recorded for this clonotype. The chain has TRBV6-4 and TRBJ2-3; weak D call: TRBD2 (5 bases). Germline V gene data show CDR1 as MRHNA and CDR2 as SNTAGT. V was trimmed by 6 bases and J by 6 bases, leaving 16 bases between them. The CDR3 totals 14 residues. The CDR3 DNA follows: TGTGCCAGCAGCGAACGCCCCGCGGGTGATACGCAGTATTTT. Its translation is CASSERPAGDTQYF.